This TCR beta chain is from a study of blood T cell repertoires in COVID-19. Study in general: Samples of COVID-19 (acute and convalescent) were obtained from the United States, Italy and Spain. Sample material is recorded as cDNA or gDNA derived from T cells, B-cell-depleted T cells, or PBMCs.

Trimming removed 5 bases from V and 4 bases from J, with 12 bases in between. The germline V gene encodes CDR1 GTSNPN and CDR2 SVGIG (reference sequence). The CDR3 is made up of 13 amino acids. Original processing notes: Amplification with reference gene primers provided the estimates of nucleated cell counts. The table came from immunoSEQ multiplex PCR; TCRdb's copy has only in-frame clones and leaves some out. That table furnishes V, J and clone size, whereas the DNA furnished D and trimming. The sample includes about 280,000 clones, roughly 87% seen only once; the top ten take less than 10%. This chain joins TRBV30 and TRBJ1-5, with D maybe TRBD1 (5 bases). The TCR comes from a man aged 18 to 29 with active or convalescent COVID-19. Sequenced input: peripheral blood. This CDR3 is CAWGGTGNQPQHF. DNA of the CDR3: TGTGCCTGGGGAGGGACGGGGAATCAGCCCCAGCATTTT.